Shown below are 22 T cell receptor beta chains from a single sample sequenced in a study of cytomegalovirus exposure and HLA in healthy donors. Primers for the PCR totalled 60 Vbeta and 13 Jbeta. Data came from immunoSEQ multiplex PCR; TCRdb stores just in-frame clones and leaves some out. The data contain about 160,000 clones, 60% to 85% of them singletons. Sequencing used PBMCs. The receptors stem from a man aged 50 or older in good health and CMV-seropositive.

The V call is TRBV11-3, the J call TRBJ1-5, with TRBD1 matching over 7 bases. The germline CDR1 and CDR2 sequences are SGHNT and YENEEA. Germline trimming cut 5 bases from V and 3 bases from J; bases unmatched to any gene: 13. This CDR3 region has 17 residues. The CDR3 is CASSGQGGASINQPQHF. The DNA of the CDR3 is TGTGCCAGCAGCGGACAAGGGGGCGCCTCTATCAATCAGCCCCAGCATTTT.

The count of this clone is one. The chain recombines TRBV11-2 with TRBJ2-7; 9 bases fit TRBD1. Germline loops: CDR1 SGHAT, CDR2 FQNNGV. The CDR3 is 16 amino acids. The V gene end was trimmed by 2 bases and the J gene end by 2 bases; junction bases not matched to a gene: 7. CDR3 sequence (DNA): TGTGCCAGCAGCTTATTCTTGACAGGGGGGGCCTACGAGCAGTACTTC. Translating gives CASSLFLTGGAYEQYF.

In its sample, this clone was seen a few times. The chain uses TRBV28 and TRBJ1-3, with a possible D match to TRBD1 (5 bases). The CDR3 is made up of 13 amino acids. Trimming stripped 10 bases from V and 0 bases from J, with 10 bases between. CDR1 is MDHEN and CDR2 is SYDVKM in the germline V gene. CDR3 in DNA: TGTGCCACCCGACAGCACTCTGGAAACACCATATATTTT. It specifies CATRQHSGNTIYF. Together with reference TRBV28 and TRBJ1-3, the CDR3 gives the full variable domain: DVKVTQSSRYLVKRTGEKVFLECVQDMDHENMFWYRQDPGLGLRLIYFSYDVKMKEKGDIPEGYSVSREKKERFSLILESASTNQTSMYLCATRQHSGNTIYFGEGSWLTVV.

This chain joins TRBV18 and TRBJ2-7; TRBD1 is a possible D gene (6 bases). Trimming pared 6 bases from V and 5 bases from J, leaving 17 bases between. Germline V lookup: CDR1 KGHSH, CDR2 LQKENI. This CDR3 comprises 14 residues. The CDR3 region is CASSPTGQHHEQYF. CDR3 in DNA: TGTGCCAGCTCGCCTACTGGACAGCATCACGAGCAGTACTTC.

The chain links TRBV2 to TRBJ2-5, with 8 bases aligning to TRBD1. The length of the CDR3 is 15 residues. From germline, CDR1 is SNHLY and CDR2 FYNNEI. Unmatched junction bases numbered 16, after V lost 7 bases and J lost 9 bases. The CDR3 DNA is TGTGCCAGCACTCCCCTTGGGCAGGGGGCGGCAGCCCAGTACTTC. It is translated as CASTPLGQGAAAQYF.

V and J are TRBV30 and TRBJ1-6, with 7 bases aligning to TRBD1. Losses at the gene ends were 1 base for V and 5 bases for J; bases not matched to a gene: 2. Per the germline V gene, CDR1 is GTSNPN and CDR2 is SVGIG (reference sequence). The CDR3 has 14 amino acids. The CDR3 spells CAWSDGTDNSPLHF. The CDR3 DNA reads TGTGCCTGGAGTGACGGGACAGATAATTCACCCCTCCACTTT.

The chain employs TRBV7-9 and TRBJ2-5, with D unclear. V was cut by 1 base and J by 3 bases, with 9 bases left in between. The CDR3 runs to 14 residues. CDR1 SEHNR and CDR2 FQNEAQ come from the germline V gene (reference sequence). This chain's CDR3 is CASSLVTTKETQYF. CDR3 DNA sequence: TGTGCCAGCAGCTTAGTAACTACTAAAGAGACCCAGTACTTC.

The chain employs TRBV2 and TRBJ1-2; tentative D call: TRBD1 (5 bases). The CDR3 runs to 14 residues. The V end lost 6 bases, the J end lost 4 bases, and 15 bases lay between the germline ends. Germline values: CDR1 SNHLY, CDR2 FYNNEI. The CDR3 DNA reads as TGTGCCAGCAGCCCCGTGGGGGGGTCCTATGGCTACACCTTC. It yields the protein CASSPVGGSYGYTF.

The J gene is TRBJ2-5, the V gene TRBV11-2; 7 bases match TRBD2. This CDR3 contains 15 residues. Germline trimming cut 2 bases from V and 0 bases from J; bases unmatched to any gene: 3. The germline V gene has CDR1 SGHAT and CDR2 FQNNGV. CDR3 region: CASSLSLADQETQYF. As DNA, the CDR3 is TGTGCCAGCAGCTTATCCCTAGCGGACCAAGAGACCCAGTACTTC.

The J gene is TRBJ1-2, the V gene TRBV15; TRBD1 matches at 7 bases. The CDR3 has 13 amino acids. After removal of 5 bases from V and 2 bases from J, the junction contained 2 bases not matched to a gene. The V gene's germline CDR1 is LNHNV and CDR2 YYDKDF (reference sequence). The CDR3 coding sequence is TGTGCCACCAGCCAGGGACAGAACTATGGCTACACCTTC. This sequence encodes CATSQGQNYGYTF.

The chain links TRBV6-1 to TRBJ2-1; 9 bases map to TRBD2. Germline values: CDR1 MNHNS, CDR2 SASEGT. This CDR3 has 15 amino acids. Trimming cost V 10 bases and J 3 bases; bases outside gene matches: 10. The CDR3 loop is CATVAGVARYNEQFF. CDR3 bases: TGTGCCACCGTAGCGGGAGTAGCTCGCTACAATGAGCAGTTCTTC.

This clone is a singleton in its sample. The chain has TRBV5-3 and TRBJ2-7, with D possibly matching TRBD2 (5 bases). TRBV5-3 is marked as an open reading frame, function uncertain. Trimming stripped 0 bases from V and 4 bases from J, with 35 bases between. The CDR3 consists of 22 residues. In DNA form, the CDR3 reads TGTGCCAGAAGCTTGGTTCCCTTCCAGGCAGTGCTTATTGCGGGCCCAGAGTACGAGCAGTACTTC. Protein sequence: CARSLVPFQAVLIAGPEYEQYF.

The gene calls are TRBV29-1 and TRBJ2-5, with 8 bases aligning to TRBD1. The ends lost 0 bases at V and 5 bases at J; junction bases unmatched: 5. The CDR3 consists of 14 residues. The germline gives CDR1 SQVTM, CDR2 ANQGSEA. CDR3 in DNA: TGCAGCGTTGAAGACAGGGGGCTGGGGGAGACCCAGTACTTC. It translates to CSVEDRGLGETQYF.

CDR3: CASSPDSINTGELFF. CDR3 sequence (DNA): TGTGCCAGCAGTCCGGACAGTATTAACACCGGGGAGCTGTTTTTT. This chain uses TRBV28 with TRBJ2-2; D is perhaps TRBD1 (6 bases). Germline V lookup: CDR1 MDHEN, CDR2 SYDVKM. The CDR3 sequence is 15 residues long. Trimming left V 5 bases short and J 2 bases short, with 12 bases between.

DNA of the CDR3: TGTGCCAGCAGCTTAGATTTTTCCGCGGGGGACAGGGATGCCTACGAGCAGTACTTC. Translated: CASSLDFSAGDRDAYEQYF. The chain combines TRBV11-1 with TRBJ2-7, with 9 bases lining up with TRBD1. V was clipped by 1 base and J by 2 bases; unmatched bases: 15. The CDR3 has 19 residues. CDR1 SGHAT and CDR2 FQDESV come from the germline V gene (reference sequence). Looking up the rest from reference TRBV11-1 and TRBJ2-7 gives the full variable domain: EAEVAQSPRYKITEKSQAVAFWCDPISGHATLYWYRQILGQGPELLVQFQDESVVDDSQLPKDRFSAERLKGVDSTLKIQPAELGDSAMYLCASSLDFSAGDRDAYEQYFGPGTRLTVT.

The CDR3 sequence is CASSRPASGAYNEQFF. The CDR3 DNA sequence: TGTGCCAGCAGTCGACCGGCTAGCGGCGCTTACAATGAGCAGTTCTTC. This sequence joins TRBV5-6 and TRBJ2-1; 7 nucleotides align to TRBD2. V trimming: 5 bases; J trimming: 4 bases; junction bases outside the gene matches: 12. The CDR3 contains 16 residues. Germline V gene lookup returns CDR1 SGHDT and CDR2 YYEEEE. Supplemented by reference TRBV5-6 and TRBJ2-1, the full variable domain reads DAGVTQSPTHLIKTRGQQVTLRCSPKSGHDTVSWYQQALGQGPQFIFQYYEEEERQRGNFPDRFSGHQFPNYSSELNVNALLLGDSALYLCASSRPASGAYNEQFFGPGTRLTVL.

V usage is TRBV28 and J usage is TRBJ2-5; D call uncertain. Germline CDR1 and CDR2: MDHEN and SYDVKM. This CDR3 has 13 residues. The V and J ends lost 5 bases and 5 bases respectively, with 12 bases between them. The CDR3 sequence: CASSPGLVETQYF. Written as DNA, the CDR3 is TGTGCCAGCAGTCCAGGTCTCGTGGAGACCCAGTACTTC.

The chain recombines TRBV12-1 with TRBJ2-5; TRBD1, the table's D call, lacks a check against the DNA. TRBV12-1 constitutes a pseudogene. This CDR3 spans 16 amino acids. The CDR3 DNA reads as TGTGCCAGCAGCGCAGGGACAGGGGTGGCCCAAGAGACCCAGTACTTC. Translated: CASSAGTGVAQETQYF.

This rearrangement joins TRBV5-6 to TRBJ2-2; a possible D gene is TRBD2 (6 bases). CDR3 length: 15 residues. The ends were cut back, 2 bases at V and 1 base at J, with 9 bases in the middle. CDR1 is SGHDT, CDR2 YYEEEE, per germline. CDR3 amino acids: CASSFGGMNTGELFF. For the CDR3, the DNA is TGTGCCAGCAGCTTTGGGGGGATGAACACCGGGGAGCTGTTTTTT. The full variable domain, its missing parts supplied by reference TRBV5-6 and TRBJ2-2, is DAGVTQSPTHLIKTRGQQVTLRCSPKSGHDTVSWYQQALGQGPQFIFQYYEEEERQRGNFPDRFSGHQFPNYSSELNVNALLLGDSALYLCASSFGGMNTGELFFGEGSRLTVL.

V usage is TRBV5-4 and J usage is TRBJ2-5; 10 nucleotides match TRBD2. The V gene's germline CDR1 is SGHNT and CDR2 YYREEE (reference sequence). The CDR3 is 15 residues long. With V trimmed by 1 base and J by 5 bases, 5 bases remained unmatched. The CDR3 DNA is TGTGCCAGCAGCTTGACTAGCGGGATGGGCGAGACCCAGTACTTC. This sequence encodes CASSLTSGMGETQYF.

The chain uses TRBV29-1 and TRBJ1-2; D is perhaps TRBD1 (6 bases). Trimming cost V 3 bases and J 4 bases, with 6 bases left between them. Germline loops: CDR1 SQVTM, CDR2 ANQGSEA. The CDR3 consists of 11 residues. CDR3 protein: CSVDRGYGYTF. For the CDR3, the DNA is TGCAGCGTTGACAGGGGCTATGGCTACACCTTC.

The rearrangement links TRBV10-1 to TRBJ2-3; 7 nucleotides match TRBD1. CDR1 WNHNN and CDR2 SYGVQD come from the germline V gene (reference sequence). V was pared by 6 bases and J by 2 bases, with 5 bases of the junction left unmatched. The CDR3 contains 14 residues. The CDR3 region is CASSLQGNTDTQYF. In DNA form, the CDR3 reads TGCGCCAGCAGCCTACAGGGGAACACAGATACGCAGTATTTT.